This is a list of T cell receptor beta chains from one sample in a study of blood T cell repertoires in COVID-19. The assay was immunoSEQ multiplex PCR, and TCRdb's table has in-frame clones only and misses some. This sample has 150,000 or so clones, with around 87% found just once. Sequencing was done on a sample of peripheral blood. These receptors all come from a man older than 75 with acute or convalescent COVID-19. Both conserved end residues are part of each CDR3. D genes are given only for firm matches. Only some rows state a clone size, as once, few, many or a class for expanded clones.

CDR3 DNA: TGTGCCAGTAGAAGGGACAGGCTTCAAGAGACCCAGTACTTC
CDR3 protein: CASRRDRLQETQYF
J gene: TRBJ2-5
D gene: TRBD1
clone size: once
V gene: TRBV19

CDR3 DNA: TGTGCCAGCAGTGACAGTCCGAACACTGAAGCTTTCTTT
CDR3 protein: CASSDSPNTEAFF
J gene: TRBJ1-1
D gene: -
clone size: -
V gene: TRBV12-3/TRBV12-4

CDR3 DNA: TGTGCCAGCAGCTTGGAGATGGGGACAGGCTATGGCTACACCTTC
CDR3 protein: CASSLEMGTGYGYTF
J gene: TRBJ1-2
D gene: TRBD1
clone size: -
V gene: TRBV7-9

CDR3 DNA: TGTGCCAGCAGCTTAGTTCAGGCCCCGGGGGGTGATGGCTACACCTTC
CDR3 protein: CASSLVQAPGGDGYTF
J gene: TRBJ1-2
D gene: -
clone size: -
V gene: TRBV7-2

CDR3 DNA: TGTGCCTGGAAGCCCTCTAGGTCTACTGAAGCTTTCTTT
CDR3 protein: CAWKPSRSTEAFF
J gene: TRBJ1-1
D gene: -
clone size: few
V gene: TRBV30

CDR3 DNA: TGCGCCAGCAGCCCGGCGGGAGGTAACGCAGATACGCAGTATTTT
CDR3 protein: CASSPAGGNADTQYF
J gene: TRBJ2-3
D gene: TRBD2
clone size: -
V gene: TRBV4-1

CDR3 DNA: TGTGCCAGCAGTTTATGGGCCGGGACAGGGAAAAACACTGAAGCTTTCTTT
CDR3 protein: CASSLWAGTGKNTEAFF
J gene: TRBJ1-1
D gene: TRBD1
clone size: -
V gene: TRBV27

CDR3 DNA: TGTGCCAGTAGTATGACGGGACAGCGGCGAGCTAACTATGGCTACACCTTC
CDR3 protein: CASSMTGQRRANYGYTF
J gene: TRBJ1-2
D gene: TRBD1
clone size: -
V gene: TRBV19

CDR3 DNA: TGTGCCAGCTCCCCCACGGCGGGGACAGGGCCGGTGGGGTACTTC
CDR3 protein: CASSPTAGTGPVGYF
J gene: TRBJ2-7
D gene: TRBD1
clone size: once
V gene: TRBV27

CDR3 DNA: TGTGCCAGCTCACTCTATCAGGGGGCCGTGGGCAATCAGCCCCAGCATTTT
CDR3 protein: CASSLYQGAVGNQPQHF
J gene: TRBJ1-5
D gene: TRBD1
clone size: -
V gene: TRBV18

CDR3 DNA: TGTGCCACCTCTTCCGGGAAAGGCAATGAGCAGTTCTTC
CDR3 protein: CATSSGKGNEQFF
J gene: TRBJ2-1
D gene: -
clone size: -
V gene: TRBV15

CDR3 DNA: TGTGCCAGCAGCCAAACAGGGACGAAATATAATTCACCCCTCCACTTT
CDR3 protein: CASSQTGTKYNSPLHF
J gene: TRBJ1-6
D gene: -
clone size: -
V gene: TRBV3-1/TRBV3-2

CDR3 DNA: TGTGCCAGCAGGGACAGGAGCAATGAAAAACTGTTTTTT
CDR3 protein: CASRDRSNEKLFF
J gene: TRBJ1-4
D gene: TRBD1
clone size: -
V gene: TRBV12-3/TRBV12-4

CDR3 DNA: TGTGCCAGCAGTTTAAGGGGTAGCTATGGCTACACCTTC
CDR3 protein: CASSLRGSYGYTF
J gene: TRBJ1-2
D gene: -
clone size: -
V gene: TRBV27

CDR3 DNA: TGTGCCAGTAAGACAACAGGGGGTGGTAATCAGCCCCAGCATTTT
CDR3 protein: CASKTTGGGNQPQHF
J gene: TRBJ1-5
D gene: TRBD1
clone size: -
V gene: TRBV19

CDR3 DNA: TGTGCCAGCAGTTCGGGGGTGGACTATGGCTACACCTTC
CDR3 protein: CASSSGVDYGYTF
J gene: TRBJ1-2
D gene: -
clone size: once
V gene: TRBV28

CDR3 DNA: TGTGCCAGCAGAACACAGGGCGCGAACACCGGGGAGCTGTTTTTT
CDR3 protein: CASRTQGANTGELFF
J gene: TRBJ2-2
D gene: -
clone size: -
V gene: TRBV2

CDR3 DNA: TGTGCCAGCAGCGTAGAGGGCGGGAGATCTAATGAGCAGTTCTTC
CDR3 protein: CASSVEGGRSNEQFF
J gene: TRBJ2-1
D gene: TRBD2
clone size: -
V gene: TRBV9

CDR3 DNA: TGTGCCAGCAGCGCCACAGGGGTTCTCTATAATTCACCCCTCCACTTT
CDR3 protein: CASSATGVLYNSPLHF
J gene: TRBJ1-6
D gene: TRBD1
clone size: -
V gene: TRBV11-2

CDR3 DNA: TGTGCCAGCAGCGGCGGACAGAATACGCAGTATTTT
CDR3 protein: CASSGGQNTQYF
J gene: TRBJ2-3
D gene: -
clone size: few
V gene: TRBV7-2

CDR3 DNA: TGTGCCAGCGAACAGGGGGATGGGCCCCAGCATTTT
CDR3 protein: CASEQGDGPQHF
J gene: TRBJ1-5
D gene: TRBD1
clone size: -
V gene: TRBV6-5

CDR3 DNA: TGTGCCAGCAGTGCGGGACAGGGGATAGGGTACGAGCAGTACTTC
CDR3 protein: CASSAGQGIGYEQYF
J gene: TRBJ2-7
D gene: TRBD1
clone size: -
V gene: TRBV2

CDR3 DNA: TGTGCCAGCAGATCGGTACTTAGCAATCAGCCCCAGCATTTT
CDR3 protein: CASRSVLSNQPQHF
J gene: TRBJ1-5
D gene: -
clone size: -
V gene: TRBV21-1

CDR3 DNA: TGTGCCAGCAGCTCGACAGGGGGCGCGGGGCAGCCCCAGCATTTT
CDR3 protein: CASSSTGGAGQPQHF
J gene: TRBJ1-5
D gene: TRBD1
clone size: few
V gene: TRBV6-5

CDR3 DNA: TGCAGTGCTAGTCTACTAGTCGGAGGTCCAGATACGCAGTATTTT
CDR3 protein: CSASLLVGGPDTQYF
J gene: TRBJ2-3
D gene: -
clone size: -
V gene: TRBV20-1

CDR3 DNA: TGTGCCAGCATGAGAATGGGGGGGACTGGAAACACCATATATTTT
CDR3 protein: CASMRMGGTGNTIYF
J gene: TRBJ1-3
D gene: -
clone size: -
V gene: TRBV6-6

CDR3 DNA: TGTGCCAGCAGTGAACAGGGGGTGAACACTGAAGCTTTCTTT
CDR3 protein: CASSEQGVNTEAFF
J gene: TRBJ1-1
D gene: TRBD1
clone size: -
V gene: TRBV6-1

CDR3 DNA: TGTGCCAGCAGCCCCGGGACAGGGGGGAACATTCAGTACTTC
CDR3 protein: CASSPGTGGNIQYF
J gene: TRBJ2-4
D gene: TRBD1
clone size: -
V gene: TRBV5-6

CDR3 DNA: TGCGCCAGCAGCCTGGGACAGGGTGCTTTCGGGTACACCTTC
CDR3 protein: CASSLGQGAFGYTF
J gene: TRBJ1-2
D gene: TRBD1
clone size: -
V gene: TRBV5-1

CDR3 DNA: TGTGCCAGCAGCGTAGTAGGAGGAGGGACTAGTGGTTACAATGAGCAGTTCTTC
CDR3 protein: CASSVVGGGTSGYNEQFF
J gene: TRBJ2-1
D gene: TRBD2
clone size: -
V gene: TRBV9

CDR3 DNA: TGTGCCAGCAGCGAAGCGGGAGGGGGCACAGATACGCAGTATTTT
CDR3 protein: CASSEAGGGTDTQYF
J gene: TRBJ2-3
D gene: TRBD2
clone size: once
V gene: TRBV7-9

CDR3 DNA: TGTGCCAGCAGTAACCGGACAGGACGCCGATCACCCCTCCACTTT
CDR3 protein: CASSNRTGRRSPLHF
J gene: TRBJ1-6
D gene: TRBD1
clone size: few
V gene: TRBV6-5

CDR3 DNA: TGCAGCGTTGAGCCCCAGACAGACAACTATGGCTACACCTTC
CDR3 protein: CSVEPQTDNYGYTF
J gene: TRBJ1-2
D gene: -
clone size: -
V gene: TRBV29-1